This T cell receptor (beta chain) was identified during a study of T cell responses to AZD1222 COVID-19 vaccine. The method was immunoSEQ multiplex PCR; TCRdb's version includes in-frame clones alone and lacks a portion of them. Of some 170,000 clones in the sample, roughly 89% were seen once. V lost 4 bases and J lost 4, with 13 bases in between. Germline CDR1 SGHAT, CDR2 FQNNGV. This CDR3 has 14 residues. In regard to this clone: What it binds is unknown.

Study-wide findings and caveats: Elevations in Spike-specific TCR breadth and depth followed administration of two AZD1222 doses.

This specimen consisted of peripheral blood, obtained on day 0 of AZD1222 vaccination. This TCR came from an adult in good health. This chain links TRBV11-2 with TRBJ1-1, with a tentative D call TRBD1 (6 bases). Here the CDR3 reads CASSSQRGATEAFF. As DNA, the CDR3 is TGTGCCAGCAGCTCACAGCGGGGGGCCACTGAAGCTTTCTTT.